What follows are 4 T cell receptor beta chains derived from one specimen sequenced in a study of shared clonotypes between healthy human individuals. Measured with immunoSEQ multiplex PCR; TCRdb has only the in-frame clones, and not every one. Among some 510,000 clones listed, around 79% were seen once. The specimen was PBMCs. The source is a woman aged 40 to 49 in good health. Some clones in this sample may be carry-over from other donors' samples.

V and J are TRBV5-1 and TRBJ2-5; D ambiguous. The CDR3 loop spans 13 amino acids. V lost 5 bases and J lost 1, with 9 bases in between. CDR1 and CDR2 (germline): SGHRS, YFSETQ. The DNA for the CDR3 is TGCGCCAGCAGGGCAGTACTCCAAGAGACCCAGTACTTC. Encoded protein: CASRAVLQETQYF.

The V and J genes are TRBV28 and TRBJ1-2; D is possibly TRBD1 (6 bases). The CDR3 covers 15 residues. V was pared by 7 bases and J by 1 base, with 16 bases between. Germline CDR1 and CDR2: MDHEN and SYDVKM. CDR3 in amino acids: CASTGGQSNNYGYTF. CDR3 nucleotides: TGTGCCAGCACGGGGGGGCAGAGCAATAACTATGGCTACACCTTC.

J is TRBJ2-3 and V is TRBV5-1, with 11 bases matching TRBD2. This CDR3 contains 15 residues. The germline CDR1 and CDR2 sequences are SGHRS and YFSETQ. After removal of 7 bases from V and 4 bases from J, the junction contained 8 bases not matched to a gene. This CDR3 is CASEAGTSGSDTQYF. The CDR3 bases are TGCGCCAGCGAGGCCGGGACTAGCGGATCAGATACGCAGTATTTT.

This clone was observed a handful of times. The genes are TRBV13 and TRBJ1-4; D gene unclear. The CDR3 sequence is 14 residues long. V shed 0 bases and J shed 7 bases, with 9 bases lying between them. CDR1 is PRHDT and CDR2 is FYEKMQ in the germline V gene (reference sequence). CDR3 in amino acids: CASSLGGASEKLFF. In DNA form, the CDR3 reads TGTGCCAGCAGCTTAGGGGGCGCGAGTGAAAAACTGTTTTTT.